The 13 T cell receptor beta chains reported below all come from one sample, sequenced in a study of breast tumors, draining lymph nodes, adjacent tissues. TCRdb redid the calling of the multiplex PCR reads with MiXCR, one entry per CDR3 protein. The table has about 230,000 distinct CDR3 sequences, roughly 32% seen once; the top ten hold about 1.4%. Breast cancer patients provided tissue from their axillary draining lymph nodes. The specimen sequenced was axillary lymph node tissue. The receptors derive from a female donor with breast cancer. Some clones in this sample may be carry-over from other donors' samples.

At least ten counts were recorded for this clonotype. The CDR3 spells CATRDKTETQYF. CDR3 coding DNA: TGTGCCACCAGGGACAAGACAGAGACCCAGTACTTC. The chain combines TRBV24-1 with TRBJ2-5; tentative D call: TRBD1 (5 bases). This CDR3 is 12 amino acids long. Germline CDR1 and CDR2: KGHDR and SFDVKD. Trimming shortened V by 7 bases and J by 4 bases, and 9 bases separated the two germline ends.

This clonotype was recorded only once. A read error is possible here, since a much larger clone lies one base away. The chain employs TRBV29-1 and TRBJ2-7; no clear D gene. Germline CDR1 is SQVTM and CDR2 is ANQGSEA. Trimming took 8 bases from V and 0 from J, leaving 11 bases between them. This CDR3 has 12 amino acids. The CDR3 nucleotides are TGCAGCTTCCAGGCAACCTCCTACGAGCAGTACTTC. Protein product: CSFQATSYEQYF.

A word on this clonotype: A much more abundant neighbour one base away suggests this may be a read error. The J gene is TRBJ1-5, the V gene TRBV12-3 or TRBV12-4; D ambiguous. Trimming cost V 8 bases and J 11 bases, with 19 bases left between them. The CDR3 is 13 amino acids. In nucleotides, the CDR3 is TGTGCCAGCCTCCACCCACCTGACGTAGCCCAGCATTTT. Translating it yields CASLHPPDVAQHF.

This clonotype was seen repeatedly, ten times or more. V usage is TRBV4-2 and J usage is TRBJ2-1, with 11 bases lining up with TRBD2. Germline loops: CDR1 LGHNA, CDR2 YNFKEQ. V was pared by 0 bases and J by 8 bases, with 6 bases of the junction left unmatched. The CDR3 has 16 residues. CDR3 in DNA: TGTGCCAGCAGCCAAGATCGGCTAGCGGGAGGTGATGAGCAGTTCTTC. This translates into CASSQDRLAGGDEQFF.

As to this clonotype: A much larger clone lies one base from this, so it may be a read error. V and J are TRBV6-1 and TRBJ2-7, with 12 positions matching TRBD2. The V gene's germline CDR1 is MNHNS and CDR2 SASEGT. CDR3 size: 17 residues. With V trimmed by 6 bases and J by 2 bases, 11 bases remained unmatched. The CDR3 sequence: CASSANGLAGYAYEQYF. The DNA for the CDR3 is TGTGCCAGCAGCGCCAACGGACTAGCGGGGTACGCCTACGAGCAGTACTTC.

This rearrangement joins TRBV19 to TRBJ1-6; 9 nucleotides match TRBD1. Germline CDR1 is LNHDA and CDR2 is SQIVND (reference sequence). The trim removed 8 bases at V and 5 bases at J, leaving 1 base unmatched. This CDR3 region has 13 residues. The CDR3 sequence is CASGTGNNSPLHF. DNA for the CDR3: TGTGCCAGTGGGACAGGGAATAATTCACCCCTCCACTTT.

There are many counts of this clonotype. This rearrangement joins TRBV2 to TRBJ1-3; 7 bases map to TRBD1. Germline V gives CDR1 SNHLY, CDR2 FYNNEI. V was pared by 6 bases and J by 0 bases, with 8 bases of the junction left unmatched. The CDR3 sequence is 16 residues long. CDR3 sequence (DNA): TGTGCCAGCAGACTTAGGGACAGCCGCTCTGGAAACACCATATATTTT. Encoded protein: CASRLRDSRSGNTIYF.

V usage is TRBV11-2 and J usage is TRBJ1-2; TRBD1 aligns across 9 bases. The J segment lost 4 bases and the V segment lost 5 bases, leaving 8 bases of the junction unmatched. Per the germline V gene, CDR1 is SGHAT and CDR2 is FQNNGV. This CDR3 has 15 residues. Here the CDR3 DNA reads TGTGCCAGCAGCCCGGATACAGGGGGCGCCTATGGCTACACCTTC. Translation gives CASSPDTGGAYGYTF.

The table lists this clonotype with many counts. The chain couples TRBV7-6 to TRBJ1-3; D ambiguous. Trimming stripped 5 bases from V and 2 bases from J, with 4 bases between. CDR1 is SGHVS, CDR2 FNYEAQ, per germline. The CDR3 is made up of 12 amino acids. Here the CDR3 reads CASSTAGNTIYF. CDR3 nucleotide sequence: TGTGCCAGCAGCACCGCTGGAAACACCATATATTTT.

Of note for this clonotype: This may be a read error: a much more frequent sequence differs by one nucleotide. The chain couples TRBV6-2 or TRBV6-3 to TRBJ2-7; D gene ambiguous. V lost 10 bases and J 3 bases, leaving 16 bases between the germline ends. In germline, CDR1 is MNHEY, CDR2 SVGEGT. CDR3 length: 13 residues. CDR3 region: CATSLANLYEQYF. The DNA for the CDR3 is TGTGCCACCTCGCTTGCTAATCTCTACGAGCAGTACTTC.

This clonotype was seen only once. The genes are TRBV19 and TRBJ1-4; 7 nucleotides match TRBD1. Germline trimming cut 8 bases from V and 10 bases from J; bases unmatched to any gene: 16. Germline V gives CDR1 LNHDA, CDR2 SQIVND (reference sequence). CDR3 length: 15 amino acids. Here the CDR3 reads CASSRGEQGNSKLFF. CDR3 DNA: TGTGCCAGTTCCCGGGGGGAACAGGGGAACTCAAAACTGTTTTTT.

The CDR3 region is CASSGLAGTQSNSYGYTF. The DNA for the CDR3 is TGTGCCAGCAGTGGGCTAGCGGGGACCCAGAGCAACTCATATGGCTACACCTTC. The V call is TRBV6-4, the J call TRBJ1-2, with D possibly TRBD1 on 5 matching bases. Germline V lookup: CDR1 MRHNA, CDR2 SNTAGT. The length of the CDR3 is 18 residues. V was cut by 4 bases and J by 5 bases, with 26 bases left in between.

This clonotype showed up many times. The chain carries TRBV5-1 and TRBJ1-5, with D perhaps matching TRBD1 (6 bases). The V and J ends lost 7 bases and 5 bases respectively, with 19 bases between them. The germline V gene has CDR1 SGHRS and CDR2 YFSETQ. The CDR3 runs to 15 residues. Here the CDR3 DNA reads TGCGCCAGCCGAAGGCGATCGGGGGCGGATCAGCCCCAGCATTTT. Amino acids: CASRRRSGADQPQHF.